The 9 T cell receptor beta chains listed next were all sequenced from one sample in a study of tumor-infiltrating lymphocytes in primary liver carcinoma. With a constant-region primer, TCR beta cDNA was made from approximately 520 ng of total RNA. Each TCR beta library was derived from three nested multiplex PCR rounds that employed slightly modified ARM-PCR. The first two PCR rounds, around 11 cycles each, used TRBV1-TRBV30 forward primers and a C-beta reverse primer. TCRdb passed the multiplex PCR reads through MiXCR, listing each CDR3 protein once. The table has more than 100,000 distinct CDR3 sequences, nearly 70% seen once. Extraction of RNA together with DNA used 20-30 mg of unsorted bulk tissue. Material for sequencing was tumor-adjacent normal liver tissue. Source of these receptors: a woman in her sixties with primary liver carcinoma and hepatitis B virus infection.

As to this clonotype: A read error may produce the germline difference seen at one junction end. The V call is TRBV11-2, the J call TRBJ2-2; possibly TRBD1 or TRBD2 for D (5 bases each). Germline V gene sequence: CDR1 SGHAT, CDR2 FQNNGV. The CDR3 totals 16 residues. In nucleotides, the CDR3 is TGTGCCAGTAGCGACGGACGCAACACGAACACCAGGGAGCTGCTTTTT. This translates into CASSDGRNTNTRELLF.

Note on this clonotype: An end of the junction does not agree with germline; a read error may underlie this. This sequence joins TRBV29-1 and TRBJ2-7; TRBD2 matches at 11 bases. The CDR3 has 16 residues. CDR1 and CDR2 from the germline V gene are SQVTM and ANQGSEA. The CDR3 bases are TGCAGCCTAACCGGGACTAGCGGTTCTACTAGGTACGAGCAATACTTC. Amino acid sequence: CSLTGTSGSTRYEQYF.

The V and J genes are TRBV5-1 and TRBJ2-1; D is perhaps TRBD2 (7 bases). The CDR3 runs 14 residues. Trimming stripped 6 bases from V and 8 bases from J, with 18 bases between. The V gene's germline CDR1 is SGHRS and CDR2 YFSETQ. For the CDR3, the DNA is TGCGCCAGCATAAGGGGGAGGGCCGAGGATGAGCAGTTCTTC. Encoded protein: CASIRGRAEDEQFF. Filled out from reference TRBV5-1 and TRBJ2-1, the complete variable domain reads KAGVTQTPRYLIKTRGQQVTLSCSPISGHRSVSWYQQTPGQGLQFLFEYFSETQRNKGNFPGRFSGRQFSNSRSEMNVSTLELGDSALYLCASIRGRAEDEQFFGPGTRLTVL.

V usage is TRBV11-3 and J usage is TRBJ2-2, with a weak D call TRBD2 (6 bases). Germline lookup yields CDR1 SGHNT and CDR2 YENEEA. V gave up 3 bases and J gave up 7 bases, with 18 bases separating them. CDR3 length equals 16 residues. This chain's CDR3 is CASSFSPTRSIGELFF. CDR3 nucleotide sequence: TGTGCCAGCAGCTTCTCCCCGACTAGGAGCATCGGGGAGCTGTTTTTT.

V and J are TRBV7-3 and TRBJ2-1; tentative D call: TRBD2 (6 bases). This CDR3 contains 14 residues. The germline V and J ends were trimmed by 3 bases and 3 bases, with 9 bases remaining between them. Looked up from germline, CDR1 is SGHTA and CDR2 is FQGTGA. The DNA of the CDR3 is TGTGCCAGCAGCTTGGACGGGGGCTACAATGAGCAGTTCTTC. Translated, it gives CASSLDGGYNEQFF.

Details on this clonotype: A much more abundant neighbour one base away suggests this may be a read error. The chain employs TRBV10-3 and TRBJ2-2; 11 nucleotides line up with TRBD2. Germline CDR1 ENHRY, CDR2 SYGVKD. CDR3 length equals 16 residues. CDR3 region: CAISETSGRGTGELLF. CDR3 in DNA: TGTGCCATCAGTGAGACTAGCGGGAGAGGCACCGGGGAGCTGCTTTTT.

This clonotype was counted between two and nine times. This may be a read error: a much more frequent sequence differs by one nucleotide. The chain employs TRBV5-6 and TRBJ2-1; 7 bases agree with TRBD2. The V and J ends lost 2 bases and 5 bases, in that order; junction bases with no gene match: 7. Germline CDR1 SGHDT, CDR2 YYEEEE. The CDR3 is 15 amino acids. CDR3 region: CASSFEASGNNEQFF. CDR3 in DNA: TGTGCCAGCAGCTTCGAGGCTAGCGGAAACAATGAGCAGTTCTTC. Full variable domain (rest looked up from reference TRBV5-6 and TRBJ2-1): DAGVTQSPTHLIKTRGQQVTLRCSPKSGHDTVSWYQQALGQGPQFIFQYYEEEERQRGNFPDRFSGHQFPNYSSELNVNALLLGDSALYLCASSFEASGNNEQFFGPGTRLTVL.

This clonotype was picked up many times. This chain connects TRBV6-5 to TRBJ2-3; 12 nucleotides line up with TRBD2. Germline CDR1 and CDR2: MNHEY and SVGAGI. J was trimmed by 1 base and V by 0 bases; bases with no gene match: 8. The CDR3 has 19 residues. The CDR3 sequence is CASSYSGTSGRRGTDTQYF. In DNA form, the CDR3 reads TGTGCCAGCAGTTACTCGGGAACTAGCGGGAGGAGGGGCACAGATACGCAGTATTTT.

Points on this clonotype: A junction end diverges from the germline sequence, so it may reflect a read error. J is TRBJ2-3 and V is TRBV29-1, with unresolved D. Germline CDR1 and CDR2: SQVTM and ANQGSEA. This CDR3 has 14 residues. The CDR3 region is CSQSSRRPQDRQYF. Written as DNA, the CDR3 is TGCAGCCAATCGAGCAGGAGACCCCAAGATAGGCAGTATTTT.